A selection of T cell receptor beta chains follows, all from one sample in a study of blood T cell repertoires in COVID-19. The repertoire was sequenced with immunoSEQ multiplex PCR; TCRdb's copy has only in-frame clones and lacks some. The sample shows around 90,000 clones, just under 85% of them seen only once. Sequencing was performed on peripheral blood. The receptors originated from a woman in her 70s with active or convalescent COVID-19. Each CDR3 is given with its conserved first and last residue. A D gene is named only where the DNA matches it firmly. For some rows the clone size is stated as once, few or many, or as a class when expanded; others skip it.

J	size	D	V	DNA	CDR3
TRBJ2-1	NA	NA	TRBV2	TGTGCCAGCGCCAGGTCTCGGGATGGGGATGAGCAGTTCTTC	CASARSRDGDEQFF
TRBJ1-3	NA	TRBD1	TRBV7-8	TGTGCCAGCAGCTTAGTCGGGGGCAGGGGGAGAAGAAACACCATATATTTT	CASSLVGGRGRRNTIYF
TRBJ2-7	NA	NA	TRBV18	TGTGCCAGCTCACCCCAGGACAGCCCCTACGAGCAGTACTTC	CASSPQDSPYEQYF
TRBJ2-7	NA	TRBD1	TRBV7-8	TGTGCCAGCAGCGGGGACAGGGGATACGAGCAGTACTTC	CASSGDRGYEQYF
TRBJ2-2	NA	TRBD2	TRBV2	TGTGCCAGCAGATTAGGACGGGGGGACACCGGGGAGCTGTTTTTT	CASRLGRGDTGELFF
TRBJ1-2	few	NA	TRBV11-2	TGTGCCAGCAGCTTAGACCGCCAGTTGCTTGGCTACACCTTC	CASSLDRQLLGYTF
TRBJ2-7	NA	TRBD2	TRBV6-6	TGTGCCAGCAGTTGGGAGGGCGGGCAGTACTTC	CASSWEGGQYF
TRBJ1-5	NA	NA	TRBV19	TGTGCCAGTAGTAGGGCCGGGCCGGGAAATCAGCCCCAGCATTTT	CASSRAGPGNQPQHF
TRBJ2-5	NA	TRBD2	TRBV7-2	TGTGCCAGCAGCTTAGGGGGCTGGGGGGGAGAGACCCAGTACTTC	CASSLGGWGGETQYF
TRBJ2-7	NA	TRBD1	TRBV4-3	TGCGCCAGCAGCCCCCGGACAGGGGGCCTCTACGAGCAGTACTTC	CASSPRTGGLYEQYF
TRBJ1-3	NA	TRBD1	TRBV5-4	TGTGCCAGCAGCTTCCAGGGGGCGGACGGAAACACCATATATTTT	CASSFQGADGNTIYF
TRBJ1-2	NA	TRBD1	TRBV4-3	TGCGCCAGCAGCCAAGATTACGGGACAGGGCGCTATGGCTACACCTTC	CASSQDYGTGRYGYTF
TRBJ1-2	once	NA	TRBV4-3	TGCGCCAGCAGCCAAGAGCCCGGACAGAGCTATGGCTACACCTTC	CASSQEPGQSYGYTF
TRBJ1-2	NA	NA	TRBV28	TGTGCCAGCAGTCCTCATGGAGGGTTGGACTATGGCTACACCTTC	CASSPHGGLDYGYTF
TRBJ2-7	NA	TRBD2	TRBV3-1/TRBV3-2	TGTGCCAGCAGCCAAGATCTTGGGGCCAGCGGGGCGGACGAGCAGTACTTC	CASSQDLGASGADEQYF
TRBJ2-1	NA	TRBD1	TRBV23-1	TGCGCCAGCGGGGACCGACAGGGTAAGACTTCCTACAATGAGCAGTTCTTC	CASGDRQGKTSYNEQFF
TRBJ2-2	NA	TRBD1	TRBV6-2/TRBV6-3	TGTGCCAGCAGTTACGGGGGACAGGGGGCCGGGGAGCTGTTTTTT	CASSYGGQGAGELFF
TRBJ1-6	NA	TRBD1	TRBV18	TGTGCCAGCTCACCACAGGGGGACAGTCCCCTCCACTTT	CASSPQGDSPLHF
TRBJ1-1	NA	TRBD1	TRBV28	TGTGCCAGCAGTACCCCAGGGGGGAACACTGAAGCTTTCTTT	CASSTPGGNTEAFF
TRBJ2-1	NA	TRBD2	TRBV2	TGTGCCAGCGGGGGGGACTACAATGAGCAGTTCTTC	CASGGDYNEQFF
TRBJ2-4	NA	NA	TRBV4-1	TGCGCCAGCAGCCAAGGACTTGGAGCCAAAAACATTCAGTACTTC	CASSQGLGAKNIQYF
TRBJ2-3	NA	TRBD1	TRBV5-1	TGCGCCAGCAGACCCCAGGGGGCATCAGATACGCAGTATTTT	CASRPQGASDTQYF
TRBJ1-3	NA	NA	TRBV5-1	TGCGCCAGCAGCTTGACAGGGATTGGAAACACCATATATTTT	CASSLTGIGNTIYF
TRBJ1-2	NA	NA	TRBV18	TGTGCCAGCTCGATGGACGGGGATGGCTACACCTTC	CASSMDGDGYTF
TRBJ2-3	NA	TRBD2	TRBV19	TGTGCCAGTCGGGGGGGCCGCTTAGGCACAGATACGCAGTATTTT	CASRGGRLGTDTQYF
TRBJ2-2	NA	NA	TRBV7-8	TGTGCCAGCAGCCGTTTCGGCGGGGAGCTGTTTTTT	CASSRFGGELFF
TRBJ1-1	few	TRBD1	TRBV5-1	TGCGCCAGCAGTCTCGGACAGGTGGCGAACACTGAAGCTTTCTTT	CASSLGQVANTEAFF
TRBJ1-2	NA	TRBD1	TRBV4-3	TGCGCCAGCAGCCAAGAAGGGGCAGGGGGAAAGGGCTACACCTTC	CASSQEGAGGKGYTF
TRBJ2-5	NA	TRBD2	TRBV11-2	TGTGCCAGCAGCTACGGGACTAGCGGGGGGGCCGGCGAGACCCAGTACTTC	CASSYGTSGGAGETQYF
TRBJ1-1	NA	TRBD1	TRBV25-1	TGTGCCAGCAGTGGCCGGGACAGGTCGAGTGGTGTGAACACTGAAGCTTTCTTT	CASSGRDRSSGVNTEAFF
TRBJ2-7	few	NA	TRBV6-5	TGTGCCAGCAGCCGAACCCTAGCGCAGGGTGGCGAGCAGTACTTC	CASSRTLAQGGEQYF
TRBJ2-4	NA	NA	TRBV6-2/TRBV6-3	TGTGCCAGCACCCCAATAGGGGGGGCAGTCAAAAACATTCAGTACTTC	CASTPIGGAVKNIQYF
TRBJ1-2	NA	TRBD1	TRBV11-2	TGTGCCAGCAGCACACCCCGCGGACAGGGGGGCTATGGCTACACCTTC	CASSTPRGQGGYGYTF
TRBJ1-6	few	NA	TRBV6-6	TGTGCCAGCAGTTACTCAAGGACAACTGAGTCACCCCTCCACTTT	CASSYSRTTESPLHF
TRBJ1-2	few	NA	TRBV6-5	TGTGCCAGCAGCCTAGACAGCCGTGGCTACACCTTC	CASSLDSRGYTF
TRBJ1-3	NA	TRBD1	TRBV28	TGTGCCAGCAGTCCATCGACAGGGGTGTACGGAAACACCATATATTTT	CASSPSTGVYGNTIYF
TRBJ1-1	NA	NA	TRBV5-1	TGCGCCAGCAGCACCGAGACAGTAGGCACTGAAGCTTTCTTT	CASSTETVGTEAFF
TRBJ2-1	once	TRBD2	TRBV3-1/TRBV3-2	TGTGCCAGCAGCCAATACCCCGGGACTAGCGGGGTGAATGAGCAGTTCTTC	CASSQYPGTSGVNEQFF
TRBJ2-5	NA	TRBD2	TRBV10-3	TGTGCCACGGGACTAGCGGGGAGCGAGACCCAGTACTTC	CATGLAGSETQYF
TRBJ2-5	NA	NA	TRBV7-9	TGTGCCAGCAGTCGTGGACAGATACAAGAGACCCAGTACTTC	CASSRGQIQETQYF
TRBJ1-2	NA	NA	TRBV20-1	TGCAGTGCTAGTCCAGAGAGGGGAGGTGGCTACACCTTC	CSASPERGGGYTF
TRBJ2-7	NA	NA	TRBV6-8	TGTGCCAGCACCCAGGGAAGTTCCTACGAGCAGTACTTC	CASTQGSSYEQYF